Following are 11 T cell receptor beta chains from one sample sequenced in a study of blood T cells in healthy people across ages. A second roughly 7 to 12 cycle PCR used barcoded and J-beta primers. TCRdb processed the 5' RACE reads anew with MiXCR; each CDR3 protein has one entry. The repertoire includes about 720,000 distinct CDR3 sequences, about a fifth of them detected once, and about 22% sits in the top ten. Sequenced: blood. The origin of the receptors is a man between 65 and 79 years old in good health.

The V call is TRBV2, the J call TRBJ2-3, with TRBD1 matching 7 bases. Germline CDR1 reads SNHLY; CDR2 reads FYNNEI. Trimming cost V 7 bases and J 4 bases; bases outside gene matches: 8. This CDR3 is 14 amino acids long. The CDR3 protein is CASMNRGYADTQYF. The DNA for the CDR3 is TGTGCCAGCATGAACAGGGGATATGCAGATACGCAGTATTTT.

The rearrangement uses TRBV5-1 and TRBJ2-7; TRBD1 aligns across 7 bases. With 3 bases clipped from V and 5 bases from J, the junction kept 14 bases outside the gene matches. The CDR3 length is 16 residues. In germline, CDR1 is SGHRS, CDR2 YFSETQ. The CDR3 protein is CASSWATGSPRNEQYF. CDR3 in DNA: TGCGCCAGCAGCTGGGCGACAGGGTCGCCTCGCAACGAGCAGTACTTC.

This rearrangement joins TRBV10-3 to TRBJ2-2; D is unresolved. Trimming took 0 bases from V and 2 from J, leaving 10 bases between them. The CDR3 length is 16 residues. Germline lookup yields CDR1 ENHRY and CDR2 SYGVKD. The CDR3 region has the DNA TGTGCCATCAGTGAGTCGAGGCAGGCAAACACCGGGGAGCTGTTTTTT. This codes for CAISESRQANTGELFF.

This clonotype was seen a few times. This chain uses TRBV27 with TRBJ2-6, with 7 bases fitting TRBD1. This CDR3 contains 17 residues. Germline V lookup: CDR1 MNHEY, CDR2 SMNVEV (reference sequence). After removal of 3 bases from V and 0 bases from J, the junction contained 5 bases not matched to a gene. CDR3 sequence reads: CASSFTGAYSGANVLTF. The CDR3 coding sequence is TGTGCCAGCAGTTTTACAGGGGCCTACTCTGGGGCCAACGTCCTGACTTTC. Complete variable domain (other parts from reference TRBV27 and TRBJ2-6): EAQVTQNPRYLITVTGKKLTVTCSQNMNHEYMSWYRQDPGLGLRQIYYSMNVEVTDKGDVPEGYKVSRKEKRNFPLILESPSPNQTSLYFCASSFTGAYSGANVLTFGAGSRLTVL.

This clonotype was seen only a few times. J is TRBJ2-5 and V is TRBV12-3 or TRBV12-4; no clear D. V was pared by 1 base and J by 7 bases, with 10 bases between. This CDR3 region has 13 residues. CDR3: CASSLGSPGTQYF. For the CDR3, the DNA is TGTGCCAGCAGTTTAGGTTCACCGGGGACCCAGTACTTC.

This clonotype was found many times. The chain links TRBV7-8 to TRBJ2-1, with D possibly TRBD1 on 5 matching bases. The J call could be wrong; TRBJ2-7 is a better fit for the DNA end. Per the germline V gene, CDR1 is SGHVS and CDR2 is FQNEAQ. The CDR3 is 16 amino acids. CDR3 region: CASSLSSQGYNSEQYV. The DNA for the CDR3 is TGTGCCAGCAGCTTATCATCCCAGGGCTATAACTCTGAGCAGTACGTC.

A few counts support this clonotype. Germline is not matched at one junction end, which may reflect a read error. CDR3 sequence (DNA): TGTGCCAGCAGCTGGGTGGGTCTAGCGAACAGCGGGGAGCTGTTTTTT. Translating gives CASSWVGLANSGELFF. The V call is TRBV5-5, the J call TRBJ2-2, with D maybe TRBD2 (6 bases). The CDR3 is made up of 16 amino acids. The V gene's germline CDR1 is SGHKS and CDR2 YYEKEE (reference sequence).

This clonotype has just a few counts. The V and J genes are TRBV4-2 and TRBJ2-3, with 10 bases identical to TRBD2. This CDR3 has 16 residues. V shed 0 bases, J shed 4 bases, and the junction held 4 bases outside the gene matches. The germline gives CDR1 LGHNA, CDR2 YNFKEQ. CDR3 loop: CASSQELAGLADTQYF. CDR3 nucleotide sequence: TGTGCCAGCAGCCAAGAACTAGCGGGGTTAGCAGATACGCAGTATTTT.

This clonotype was counted between two and nine times. The rearrangement uses TRBV20-1 and TRBJ2-1, with 13 bases that match TRBD2. V was clipped by 0 bases and J by 9 bases; unmatched bases: 5. Germline V CDR1 and CDR2: DFQATT, SNEGSKA (reference sequence). The CDR3 totals 15 residues. The CDR3 DNA reads TGCAGTGCTAGAGAGACTAGCGGGAGGCCCGGTGAGCAGTTCTTC. Its translation is CSARETSGRPGEQFF.

This sequence joins TRBV4-2 and TRBJ2-5; perhaps D is TRBD1 or TRBD2 (6 bases each). The assigned J gene may be wrong: the sequence end matches TRBJ2-7 better. CDR1 is LGHNA and CDR2 is YNFKEQ in the germline V gene. The CDR3 runs 21 residues. This CDR3 reads CASSQEGGNGQYCPRGYEQYF. The CDR3 DNA reads TGTGCCAGCAGCCAAGAGGGGGGTAACGGACAGTATTGTCCCCGGGGCTACGAGCAGTACTTC.

This clonotype was detected only a few times. This chain uses TRBV2 with TRBJ2-7; tentatively, D is TRBD1 (5 bases). The CDR3 is made up of 12 amino acids. Germline lookup yields CDR1 SNHLY and CDR2 FYNNEI. V was trimmed by 6 bases and J by 2 bases, leaving 8 bases between them. The CDR3: CASREQAYEQYF. Here the CDR3 DNA reads TGTGCCAGCAGAGAACAGGCCTACGAGCAGTACTTC.